Each of the 26 T cell receptor beta chains below was sequenced from the same sample in a study of blood T cell repertoires in COVID-19. Method: immunoSEQ multiplex PCR; TCRdb's copy keeps in-frame clones and lacks some. The sample yields about 180,000 clones, roughly nine tenths seen once. Sample: PBMCs or T cells enriched from blood (not recorded which). These receptors came from a human donor with acute COVID-19. The donor label of this sample is uncertain.

The chain links TRBV27 to TRBJ1-2; D call uncertain. Germline CDR1 is MNHEY and CDR2 is SMNVEV (reference sequence). V lost 7 bases and J 4 bases, leaving 13 bases between the germline ends. The CDR3 totals 13 residues. The CDR3 here is CASKSGIGYGYTF. The CDR3 DNA is TGTGCCAGCAAGTCGGGGATCGGCTATGGCTACACCTTC.

The V call is TRBV6-5, the J call TRBJ2-1, with 8 bases fitting TRBD2. This CDR3 is built from 15 residues. V shed 7 bases, J shed 8 bases, and the junction held 13 bases outside the gene matches. CDR1 and CDR2 from the germline V gene are MNHEY and SVGAGI. The CDR3 region is CASTPPGTRMHEQFF. The DNA for the CDR3 is TGTGCCAGCACCCCCCCAGGGACTAGGATGCATGAGCAGTTCTTC.

This chain joins TRBV19 and TRBJ1-5; weak D call: TRBD1 (5 bases). The CDR3 spans 15 residues. The ends were cut back, 7 bases at V and 5 bases at J, with 18 bases in the middle. Germline assignment: CDR1 LNHDA and CDR2 SQIVND (reference sequence). CDR3 amino acids: CASTPIMGGDQPQHF. The CDR3 coding sequence is TGTGCCAGTACCCCAATAATGGGGGGGGATCAGCCCCAGCATTTT. Based on the CDR3 plus reference TRBV19 and TRBJ1-5, the full variable domain is DGGITQSPKYLFRKEGQNVTLSCEQNLNHDAMYWYRQDPGQGLRLIYYSQIVNDFQKGDIAEGYSVSREKKESFPLTVTSAQKNPTAFYLCASTPIMGGDQPQHFGDGTRLSIL.

The J gene is TRBJ1-5, the V gene TRBV6-5, with a weak D call TRBD1 (5 bases). The CDR3 runs to 15 residues. In germline, CDR1 is MNHEY, CDR2 SVGAGI. V was clipped by 8 bases and J by 3 bases, with 17 bases between them. The CDR3 sequence: CASCEAGRLNQPQHF. Written as DNA, the CDR3 is TGTGCCAGCTGCGAGGCGGGGCGGCTCAATCAGCCCCAGCATTTT.

This chain connects TRBV5-1 to TRBJ2-1; 13 bases are a match to TRBD2. Germline CDR1 is SGHRS and CDR2 is YFSETQ. This CDR3 has 15 residues. V trimming: 4 bases; J trimming: 5 bases; junction bases outside the gene matches: 3. CDR3 loop: CASSRTSGGHNEQFF. CDR3 DNA sequence: TGCGCCAGCAGCCGGACTAGCGGGGGACACAATGAGCAGTTCTTC. The full variable domain, with the rest looked up from reference TRBV5-1 and TRBJ2-1, is KAGVTQTPRYLIKTRGQQVTLSCSPISGHRSVSWYQQTPGQGLQFLFEYFSETQRNKGNFPGRFSGRQFSNSRSEMNVSTLELGDSALYLCASSRTSGGHNEQFFGPGTRLTVL.

The chain combines TRBV2 with TRBJ2-7, with D unclear. From germline, CDR1 is SNHLY and CDR2 FYNNEI. Between the trimmed V and J ends, which lost 5 bases and 6 bases, there was a span of 14 bases. This CDR3 region has 13 residues. The CDR3 loop reads CASSRQTLVEQYF. The CDR3 DNA reads as TGTGCCAGCAGTCGTCAGACTTTAGTCGAGCAGTACTTC.

J is TRBJ1-4 and V is TRBV7-2; D gene unclear. The CDR3 is 15 amino acids. The germline V gene has CDR1 SGHTA and CDR2 FQGNSA. V was cut by 3 bases and J by 0 bases, with 8 bases left in between. In nucleotides, the CDR3 is TGTGCCAGCAGCTTCGACCGGGCAACTAATGAAAAACTGTTTTTT. Protein product: CASSFDRATNEKLFF. Drawing the rest from reference TRBV7-2 and TRBJ1-4, the complete variable domain is GAGVSQSPSNKVTEKGKDVELRCDPISGHTALYWYRQSLGQGLEFLIYFQGNSAPDKSGLPSDRFSAERTGGSVSTLTIQRTQQEDSAVYLCASSFDRATNEKLFFGSGTQLSVL.

Details on this clone: The same CDR3 can be traced to other DNA sequences in this sample. The chain joins TRBV18 to TRBJ2-7, with 8 positions matching TRBD1. CDR1 and CDR2 from the germline V gene are KGHSH and LQKENI. The ends lost 3 bases at V and 1 base at J; junction bases unmatched: 5. The CDR3 consists of 15 residues. The CDR3 loop reads CASSPGQGGSYEQYF. CDR3 nucleotide sequence: TGTGCCAGCTCACCCGGACAGGGAGGTTCCTACGAGCAGTACTTC. Variable domain in full (rest from reference TRBV18 and TRBJ2-7): NAGVMQNPRHLVRRRGQEARLRCSPMKGHSHVYWYRQLPEEGLKFMVYLQKENIIDESGMPKERFSAEFPKEGPSILRIQQVVRGDSAAYFCASSPGQGGSYEQYFGPGTRLTVT.

The V call is TRBV6-6, the J call TRBJ1-6; tentative D call: TRBD1 (6 bases). Germline V CDR1 and CDR2: MNHNY, SVGAGI (reference sequence). This CDR3 is 18 amino acids long. V was trimmed by 5 bases and J by 3 bases, leaving 20 bases between them. CDR3: CASSPSSQGGGYNSPLHF. In DNA, the CDR3 is TGTGCCAGCAGTCCCTCCTCACAGGGCGGGGGCTATAATTCACCCCTCCACTTT.

The sample holds one count of this clone. V is TRBV5-6 and J is TRBJ2-5; D possibly corresponds to TRBD2 (6 bases). Trimming removed 0 bases at V and 4 bases at J, with 19 bases between. Germline lookup yields CDR1 SGHDT and CDR2 YYEEEE. CDR3 size: 17 residues. The CDR3 nucleotides are TGTGCCAGCAGCTTGGGACAGCCGGGACTCCAAGGAGAGACCCAGTACTTC. It yields the protein CASSLGQPGLQGETQYF.

This clone has a handful of counts. The rearrangement joins TRBV25-1 to TRBJ1-1; 8 nucleotides match TRBD1. This CDR3 is built from 15 residues. Germline CDR1 is MGHDK and CDR2 is SYGVNS. Unmatched junction bases numbered 9, after V lost 2 bases and J lost 7 bases. CDR3 nucleotide sequence: TGTGCCAGCAGTGAAATTCTATTGGGACAGGATGAAGCTTTCTTT. Amino acids: CASSEILLGQDEAFF. Filled out from reference TRBV25-1 and TRBJ1-1, the complete variable domain reads EADIYQTPRYLVIGTGKKITLECSQTMGHDKMYWYQQDPGMELHLIHYSYGVNSTEKGDLSSESTVSRIRTEHFPLTLESARPSHTSQYLCASSEILLGQDEAFFGQGTRLTVV.

The chain combines TRBV3-1 (or the pseudogene TRBV3-2) with TRBJ2-3, with 9 bases that match TRBD2. Germline V gene lookup returns CDR1 LGHDT and CDR2 YNNKEL (reference sequence). V lost 0 bases, J lost 2 bases, and 9 bases stayed unmatched. CDR3 length: 18 amino acids. Here the CDR3 reads CASSQDPLAGSYTDTQYF. The DNA of the CDR3 is TGTGCCAGCAGCCAAGATCCCCTAGCGGGGTCCTACACAGATACGCAGTATTTT.

The V gene is TRBV5-6, the J gene TRBJ2-7; 9 bases are shared with TRBD1. Germline CDR1 SGHDT, CDR2 YYEEEE. CDR3 length: 15 residues. The V segment lost 2 bases and the J segment 4 bases; nucleotides outside the gene matches: 7. The CDR3 nucleotides read TGTGCCAGCAGCTTCCCGGGACAGGGTCTTTACGAGCAGTACTTC. Protein sequence: CASSFPGQGLYEQYF.

The chain has TRBV7-2 and TRBJ2-7; 10 bases are shared with TRBD1. This CDR3 has 15 amino acids. The V gene end was trimmed by 5 bases and the J gene end by 3 bases; junction bases not matched to a gene: 7. The V gene's germline CDR1 is SGHTA and CDR2 FQGNSA. The CDR3 DNA follows: TGTGCCAGCAGCACCGGGACAGGGGTGATCTACGAGCAGTACTTC. This codes for CASSTGTGVIYEQYF.

The rearrangement links TRBV6-5 to TRBJ2-7; a weak D match, TRBD2 (5 bases). V gave up 6 bases and J gave up 8 bases, with 17 bases separating them. Germline V gene sequence: CDR1 MNHEY, CDR2 SVGAGI. This CDR3 is 13 amino acids long. The CDR3 loop reads CASSPAQTTQQYF. The CDR3 DNA reads as TGTGCCAGCAGCCCCGCGCAGACTACGCAGCAGTACTTC.

The rearrangement joins TRBV4-2 to TRBJ2-3; maybe TRBD2 (6 bases). The CDR3 runs to 17 residues. Germline values: CDR1 LGHNA, CDR2 YNFKEQ. With 1 base removed from V and 0 bases from J, the gap between germline ends came to 14 bases. The CDR3 nucleotides read TGTGCCAGCAGCCAAGTGGGGACTCTGGCAAGCACAGATACGCAGTATTTT. It encodes CASSQVGTLASTDTQYF.

This clone was recorded only once. CDR3 sequence: CASSKGLAGRSYNEQFF. The CDR3 DNA is TGTGCCAGTAGTAAGGGTCTGGCGGGCCGATCCTACAATGAGCAGTTCTTC. The V call is TRBV19, the J call TRBJ2-1, with a possible D match to TRBD2 (5 bases). Trimming stripped 4 bases from V and 1 base from J, with 17 bases between. Germline V gives CDR1 LNHDA, CDR2 SQIVND (reference sequence). This CDR3 region has 17 residues.

The V gene is TRBV6-5, the J gene TRBJ2-1; perhaps TRBD2 as D (10 bases). The V gene's germline CDR1 is MNHEY and CDR2 SVGAGI. CDR3 length: 14 amino acids. Trimming pared 6 bases from V and 10 bases from J, leaving 19 bases between. The CDR3, as DNA: TGTGCCAGCAGAGTTAGCGGGGGGACAGGGGAGCAGTTCTTC. It specifies CASRVSGGTGEQFF.

The genes are TRBV5-1 and TRBJ1-5, with 9 bases identical to TRBD1. Germline trimming cut 0 bases from V and 10 bases from J; bases unmatched to any gene: 8. Looked up from germline, CDR1 is SGHRS and CDR2 is YFSETQ. This CDR3 comprises 15 residues. The CDR3 DNA sequence: TGCGCCAGCAGCTTGGGGGGACAGGGAAGGAATCCCCAGCATTTT. Translated, it gives CASSLGGQGRNPQHF.

This rearrangement joins TRBV10-3 to TRBJ1-2; 9 bases align to TRBD1. The CDR3 spans 14 residues. Germline V CDR1 and CDR2: ENHRY, SYGVKD. Losses at the gene ends were 11 bases for V and 5 bases for J; bases not matched to a gene: 12. The CDR3 protein is CALGDRANLYGYTF. The CDR3 DNA reads TGTGCCCTGGGGGACAGGGCGAATCTTTATGGCTACACCTTC.

As DNA, the CDR3 is TGTGCCATCAGTGAGCCGGGACTCGGCGGGGCTTTCTTT. Translated: CAISEPGLGGAFF. The V gene is TRBV10-3, the J gene TRBJ1-1; tentative D call: TRBD1 (5 bases). Germline V gene data show CDR1 as ENHRY and CDR2 as SYGVKD. The CDR3 has 13 amino acids. The V and J ends lost 2 bases and 11 bases respectively, with 15 bases between them.

The V and J genes are TRBV5-1 and TRBJ1-2, with D possibly matching TRBD1 (6 bases). Trimming removed 2 bases at V and 8 bases at J, with 19 bases between. This CDR3 has 15 residues. Germline-derived CDR1 and CDR2 are SGHRS and YFSETQ. The CDR3 here is CASSFPEQGLGGYTF. The CDR3 DNA is TGCGCCAGCAGCTTTCCTGAGCAGGGGCTGGGAGGCTACACCTTC.

The chain employs TRBV15 and TRBJ1-1; the D is unclear. Germline assignment: CDR1 LNHNV and CDR2 YYDKDF (reference sequence). The length of the CDR3 is 12 residues. V lost 6 bases and J lost 5, with 10 bases in between. In DNA form, the CDR3 reads TGTGCCACCAGTCAGAGGTCGACTGAAGCTTTCTTT. Amino acid sequence: CATSQRSTEAFF. Combining the CDR3 with reference TRBV15 and TRBJ1-1 gives the whole variable domain DAMVIQNPRYQVTQFGKPVTLSCSQTLNHNVMYWYQQKSSQAPKLLFHYYDKDFNNEADTPDNFQSRRPNTSFCFLDIRSPGLGDTAMYLCATSQRSTEAFFGQGTRLTVV.

The rearrangement links TRBV5-1 to TRBJ2-1; D is uncertain. Looked up from germline, CDR1 is SGHRS and CDR2 is YFSETQ. Trimming removed 4 bases from V and 7 bases from J, with 12 bases in between. The CDR3 is 13 amino acids. CDR3: CASSLSELNEQFF. CDR3 sequence (DNA): TGCGCCAGCAGCCTCTCGGAGCTTAATGAGCAGTTCTTC.

The gene calls are TRBV6-2 or TRBV6-3 and TRBJ2-7; the D is unclear. Trimming removed 0 bases from V and 6 bases from J, with 12 bases in between. The CDR3 loop spans 14 amino acids. Per germline, CDR1 MNHEY and CDR2 SVGEGT. The CDR3 reads CASSYSRGVSEQYF. In DNA form, the CDR3 reads TGTGCCAGCAGTTACTCGAGAGGAGTAAGCGAGCAGTACTTC.

This chain joins TRBV19 and TRBJ1-2, with 8 bases fitting TRBD1. The CDR3 extends over 15 amino acids. V shed 5 bases, J shed 8 bases, and the junction held 13 bases outside the gene matches. Germline values: CDR1 LNHDA, CDR2 SQIVND (reference sequence). CDR3 sequence reads: CASSLQGDDLWGYTF. As DNA, the CDR3 is TGTGCCAGTAGTTTACAGGGGGACGACCTTTGGGGCTACACCTTC.